Below, one TCR beta chain is given with its context. MiXCR was run by TCRdb on the RT-PCR reads, yielding one entry per CDR3 protein. Here the sample spans fewer than 800,000 distinct CDR3 sequences, more than 13% being singletons. This receptor was obtained from a female donor in good health, serving as a healthy control. The material sequenced was memory CD4+ T cells from blood.

CDR3 sequence reads: CASSTTPSLSIYEQYF. The CDR3 DNA sequence: TGTGCCAGTAGTACTACCCCCTCGCTTAGCATCTACGAGCAGTACTTC. This chain uses TRBV19 with TRBJ2-7; no reliable D call. The CDR3 consists of 16 residues. Germline-derived CDR1 and CDR2 are LNHDA and SQIVND (reference sequence). Trimming stripped 4 bases from V and 3 bases from J, with 19 bases between.